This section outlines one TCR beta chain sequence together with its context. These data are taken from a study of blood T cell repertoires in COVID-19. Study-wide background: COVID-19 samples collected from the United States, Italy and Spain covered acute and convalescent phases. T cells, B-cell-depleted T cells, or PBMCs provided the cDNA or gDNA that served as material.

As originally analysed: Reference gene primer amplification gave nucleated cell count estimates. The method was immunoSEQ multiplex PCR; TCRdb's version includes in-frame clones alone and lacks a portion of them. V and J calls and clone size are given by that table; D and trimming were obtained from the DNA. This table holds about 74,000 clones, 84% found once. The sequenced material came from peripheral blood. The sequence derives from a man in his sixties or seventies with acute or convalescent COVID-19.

CDR3: CASSLGTVNTEAFF. In DNA, the CDR3 is TGTGCCAGCAGTCTCGGGACAGTCAACACTGAAGCTTTCTTT. This chain links TRBV27 with TRBJ1-1; 7 positions match TRBD1. The CDR3 spans 14 residues. Losses at the gene ends were 5 bases for V and 2 bases for J; bases not matched to a gene: 5. Per the germline V gene, CDR1 is MNHEY and CDR2 is SMNVEV (reference sequence).